This T cell receptor (beta chain) came from a study of cytomegalovirus exposure and HLA in healthy donors. Study-wide points: With DRB1 most and HLA-C fewest, TCR association rates differed between HLA loci in a later analysis. A missense variant in DCLRE1C was later tied to TCR beta V- and J-gene trimming.

Amplification used 60 Vbeta primers and 13 Jbeta primers. Method: immunoSEQ multiplex PCR; TCRdb's copy keeps in-frame clones and lacks some. The top ten clones hold roughly 1.2% of a sample with some 140,000 clones, over 60% of them seen once. Deletions cut 3 bases from V and 1 base from J, with 9 bases between. Per germline, CDR1 ENHRY and CDR2 SYGVKD. The CDR3 has 14 residues. Healthy bone marrow donors made up the donors. Of note for this clone: The antigen is undetermined.

Specimen: PBMCs. This receptor was taken from a male donor in good health and CMV-seropositive. The J gene is TRBJ1-1, the V gene TRBV10-3; D is unresolved. The CDR3 sequence: CAISDGPGNTEAFF. CDR3 nucleotide sequence: TGTGCCATCAGTGATGGCCCTGGGAACACTGAAGCTTTCTTT.